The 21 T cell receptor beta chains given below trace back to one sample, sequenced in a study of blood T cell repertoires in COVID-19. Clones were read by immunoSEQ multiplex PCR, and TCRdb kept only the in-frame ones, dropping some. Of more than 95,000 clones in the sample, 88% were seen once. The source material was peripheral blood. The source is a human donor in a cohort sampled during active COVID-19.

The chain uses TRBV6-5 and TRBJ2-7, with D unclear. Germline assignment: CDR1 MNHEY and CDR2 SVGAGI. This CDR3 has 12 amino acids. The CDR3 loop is CASRVGSYEQYF. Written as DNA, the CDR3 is TGTGCAAGCCGGGTTGGTTCCTACGAGCAGTACTTC.

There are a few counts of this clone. DNA of the CDR3: TGTGCCAGCTCACCGGGGCGGGGTAGCAATCAGCCCCAGCATTTT. Its protein product is CASSPGRGSNQPQHF. This chain links TRBV18 with TRBJ1-5; perhaps TRBD1 as D (5 bases). V shed 3 bases and J shed 0 bases, with 9 bases lying between them. The CDR3 runs to 15 residues. In germline, CDR1 is KGHSH, CDR2 LQKENI.

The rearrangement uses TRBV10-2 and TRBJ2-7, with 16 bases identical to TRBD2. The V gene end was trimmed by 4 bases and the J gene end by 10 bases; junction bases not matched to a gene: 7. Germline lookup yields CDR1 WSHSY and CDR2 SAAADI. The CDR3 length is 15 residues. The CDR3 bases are TGCGCCAGCAGTGGCCCGGGACTAGCGGGGGGGCGACAGTACTTC. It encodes CASSGPGLAGGRQYF.

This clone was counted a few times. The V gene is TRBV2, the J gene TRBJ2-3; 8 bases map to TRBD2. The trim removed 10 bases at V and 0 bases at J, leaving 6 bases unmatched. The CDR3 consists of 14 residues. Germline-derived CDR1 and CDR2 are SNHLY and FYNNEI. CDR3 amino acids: CATNRGGSTDTQYF. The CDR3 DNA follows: TGTGCCACTAACCGCGGGGGGAGCACAGATACGCAGTATTTT.

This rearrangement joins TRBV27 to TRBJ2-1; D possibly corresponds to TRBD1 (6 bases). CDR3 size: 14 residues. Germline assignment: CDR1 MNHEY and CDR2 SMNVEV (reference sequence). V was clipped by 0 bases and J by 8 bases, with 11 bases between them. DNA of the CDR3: TGTGCCAGCAGTTTATCCAGGGGAGCCCATGAGCAGTTCTTC. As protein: CASSLSRGAHEQFF.

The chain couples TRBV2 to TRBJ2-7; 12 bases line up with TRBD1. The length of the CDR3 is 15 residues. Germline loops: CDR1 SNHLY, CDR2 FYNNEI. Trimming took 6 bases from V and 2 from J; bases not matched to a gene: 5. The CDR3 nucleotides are TGTGCCAGCAGGAGCGGGACAGGGGGCCCCTACGAGCAGTACTTC. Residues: CASRSGTGGPYEQYF.

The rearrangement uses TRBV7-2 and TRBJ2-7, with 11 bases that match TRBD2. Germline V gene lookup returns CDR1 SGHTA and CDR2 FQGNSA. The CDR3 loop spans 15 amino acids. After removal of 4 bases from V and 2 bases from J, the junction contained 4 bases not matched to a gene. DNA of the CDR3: TGTGCCAGCAGCTCTTTAGCGGGAGGGCCCTACGAGCAGTACTTC. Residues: CASSSLAGGPYEQYF.

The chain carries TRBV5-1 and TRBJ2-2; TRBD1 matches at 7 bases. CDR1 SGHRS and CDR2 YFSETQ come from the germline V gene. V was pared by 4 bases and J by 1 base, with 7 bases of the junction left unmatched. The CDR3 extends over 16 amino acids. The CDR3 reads CASSHNRDRNTGELFF. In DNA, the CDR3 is TGCGCCAGCAGCCACAACCGGGACAGGAACACCGGGGAGCTGTTTTTT.

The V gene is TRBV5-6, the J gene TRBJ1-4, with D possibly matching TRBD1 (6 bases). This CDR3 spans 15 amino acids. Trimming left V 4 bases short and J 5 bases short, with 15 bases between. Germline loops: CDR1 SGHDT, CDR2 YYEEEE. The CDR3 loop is CASSLVRTENEKLFF. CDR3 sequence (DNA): TGTGCCAGCAGCCTTGTGCGGACAGAGAATGAAAAACTGTTTTTT.

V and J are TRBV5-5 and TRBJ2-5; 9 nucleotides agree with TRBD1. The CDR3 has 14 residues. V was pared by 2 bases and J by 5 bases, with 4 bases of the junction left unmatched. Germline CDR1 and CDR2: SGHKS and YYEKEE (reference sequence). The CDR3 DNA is TGTGCCAGCAGCTTACCCGGGACAGGGGAGACCCAGTACTTC. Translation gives CASSLPGTGETQYF.

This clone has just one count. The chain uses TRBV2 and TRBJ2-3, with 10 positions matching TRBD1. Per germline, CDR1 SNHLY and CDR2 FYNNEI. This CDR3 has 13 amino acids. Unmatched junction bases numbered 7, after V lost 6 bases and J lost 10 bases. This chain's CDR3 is CASRQTTGGPQYF. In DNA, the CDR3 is TGTGCCAGCAGACAAACGACAGGGGGCCCGCAGTATTTT.

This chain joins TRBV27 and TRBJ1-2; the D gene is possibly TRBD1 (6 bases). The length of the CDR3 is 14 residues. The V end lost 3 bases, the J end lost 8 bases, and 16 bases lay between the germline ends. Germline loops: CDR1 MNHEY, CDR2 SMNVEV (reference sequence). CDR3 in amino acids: CASSFRGGAEGYTF. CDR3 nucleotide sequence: TGTGCCAGCAGTTTTCGGGGGGGCGCTGAGGGCTACACCTTC.

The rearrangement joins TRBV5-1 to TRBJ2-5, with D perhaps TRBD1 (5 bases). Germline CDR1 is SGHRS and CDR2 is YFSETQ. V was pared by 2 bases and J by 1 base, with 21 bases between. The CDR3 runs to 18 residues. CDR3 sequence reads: CASSFGNRQLRTQETQYF. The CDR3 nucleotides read TGCGCCAGCAGCTTTGGGAACAGGCAGCTCAGAACCCAAGAGACCCAGTACTTC. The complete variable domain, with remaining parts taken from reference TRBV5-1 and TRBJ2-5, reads KAGVTQTPRYLIKTRGQQVTLSCSPISGHRSVSWYQQTPGQGLQFLFEYFSETQRNKGNFPGRFSGRQFSNSRSEMNVSTLELGDSALYLCASSFGNRQLRTQETQYFGPGTRLLVL.

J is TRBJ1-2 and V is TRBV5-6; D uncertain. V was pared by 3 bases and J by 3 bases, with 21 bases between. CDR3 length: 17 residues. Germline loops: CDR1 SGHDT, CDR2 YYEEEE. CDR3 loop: CASSSRDGAPDDYGYTF. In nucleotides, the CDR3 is TGTGCCAGCAGCTCCCGTGACGGAGCGCCTGATGACTATGGCTACACCTTC.

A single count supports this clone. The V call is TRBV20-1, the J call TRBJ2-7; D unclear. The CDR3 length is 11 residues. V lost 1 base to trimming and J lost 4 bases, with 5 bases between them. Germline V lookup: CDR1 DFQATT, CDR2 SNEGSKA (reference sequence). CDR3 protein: CSARGTYEQYF. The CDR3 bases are TGCAGTGCTAGAGGCACTTACGAGCAGTACTTC.

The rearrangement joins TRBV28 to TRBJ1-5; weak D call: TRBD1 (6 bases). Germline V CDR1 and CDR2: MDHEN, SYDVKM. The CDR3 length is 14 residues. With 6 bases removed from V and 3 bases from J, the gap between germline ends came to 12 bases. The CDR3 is CASSYGQYNQPQHF. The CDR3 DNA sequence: TGTGCCAGCAGCTACGGACAGTACAATCAGCCCCAGCATTTT.

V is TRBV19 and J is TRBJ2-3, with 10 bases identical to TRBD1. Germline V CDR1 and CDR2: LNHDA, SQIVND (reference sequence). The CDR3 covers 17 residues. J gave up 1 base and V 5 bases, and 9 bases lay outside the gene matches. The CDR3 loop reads CASSPGQGGRGTDTQYF. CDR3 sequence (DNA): TGTGCCAGTAGTCCCGGACAGGGGGGTAGGGGCACAGATACGCAGTATTTT.

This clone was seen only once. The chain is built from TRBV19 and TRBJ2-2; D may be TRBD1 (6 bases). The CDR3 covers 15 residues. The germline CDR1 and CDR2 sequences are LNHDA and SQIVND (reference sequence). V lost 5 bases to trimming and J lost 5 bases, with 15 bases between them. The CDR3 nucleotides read TGTGCCAGTAGTCAAGGCCAGGGGCAAACCGGGGAGCTGTTTTTT. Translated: CASSQGQGQTGELFF.

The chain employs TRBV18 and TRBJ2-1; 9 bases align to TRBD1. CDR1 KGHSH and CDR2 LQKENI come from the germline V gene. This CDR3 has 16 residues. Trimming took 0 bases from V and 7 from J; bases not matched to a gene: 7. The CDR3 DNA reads TGTGCCAGCTCACCACCAGCCACAGGGGGCGCGAATGAGCAGTTCTTC. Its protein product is CASSPPATGGANEQFF. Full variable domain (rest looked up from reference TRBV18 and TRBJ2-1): NAGVMQNPRHLVRRRGQEARLRCSPMKGHSHVYWYRQLPEEGLKFMVYLQKENIIDESGMPKERFSAEFPKEGPSILRIQQVVRGDSAAYFCASSPPATGGANEQFFGPGTRLTVL.

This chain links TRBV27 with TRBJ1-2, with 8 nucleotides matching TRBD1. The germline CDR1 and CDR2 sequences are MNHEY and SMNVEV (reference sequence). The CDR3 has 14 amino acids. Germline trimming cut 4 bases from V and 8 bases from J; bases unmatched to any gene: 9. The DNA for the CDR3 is TGTGCCAGCAGTTACTCGACAGGGGAGAAGGGCTACACCTTC. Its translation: CASSYSTGEKGYTF.

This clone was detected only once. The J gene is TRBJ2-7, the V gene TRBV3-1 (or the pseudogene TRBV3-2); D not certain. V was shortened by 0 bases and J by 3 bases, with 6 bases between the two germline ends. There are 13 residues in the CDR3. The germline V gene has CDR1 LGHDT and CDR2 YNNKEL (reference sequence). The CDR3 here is CASSQERGYEQYF. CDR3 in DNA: TGTGCCAGCAGCCAAGAGCGAGGCTACGAGCAGTACTTC.